This T cell receptor (beta chain) was recorded in a study of Tregs in tolerant kidney transplant recipients. Related graft donors supplied nonmyeloablative bone marrow transplants, and mixed chimerism was transient. Concerning this clone itself: What it binds is not known.

Only in-frame clones appear in the TCRdb table, and some are missing; sequencing was by immunoSEQ multiplex PCR. Among approximately 90,000 clones, under 95% were seen once, and the ten largest hold about 1.5%. The CDR3 contains 16 residues. Looked up from germline, CDR1 is SGDLS and CDR2 is YYNGEE. With 0 bases clipped from V and 5 bases from J, the junction kept 3 bases outside the gene matches. Study-wide results and caveats: For some patients, primers changed over time, blocking nucleotide-level comparison. Activated donor B cell expansion appeared to reveal the most relevant donor-specific TCRbeta repertoire. No direct test of biological reproducibility was done here. Antigen-driven expansion was suggested because donor-specific Tregs expanded more than all Tregs in tolerant patients.

The V call is TRBV9, the J call TRBJ2-3; 13 positions match TRBD2. This specimen consisted of CD4+ T cells from blood (PBMCs), obtained 12 months after the transplant. The TCR was taken from a human patient who received a combined kidney and bone marrow transplant. The graft donor may have contributed some T cells. The CDR3 coding sequence is TGTGCCAGCAGCGTAGGGACTAGCGGGAGTGGAGATACGCAGTATTTT. Amino acid sequence: CASSVGTSGSGDTQYF.